This entry lists 32 T cell receptor beta chains sequenced from one sample in a study of T cells in Graves' hyperthyroidism and ophthalmopathy. The investigators amplified TCR beta CDR3 regions from RNA transcripts. The HTBI primer set was used in a first-round RT-PCR of the TCR CDR3. TCRdb reprocessed the multiplex PCR reads via MiXCR and lists one record per CDR3 protein. The sample has a few hundred thousand distinct CDR3 sequences, 15% to 17% seen once. The specimen sequenced was blood. These receptors all stem from a woman aged 25 to 39 with Graves' hyperthyroidism.

This clonotype was observed a handful of times. The V and J genes are TRBV10-2 and TRBJ2-7, with a possible D match to TRBD2 (6 bases). The CDR3 covers 17 residues. V was clipped by 0 bases and J by 3 bases, with 18 bases between them. The germline CDR1 and CDR2 sequences are WSHSY and SAAADI. Here the CDR3 DNA reads TGCGCCAGCAGTGAGTCAAGCGGGCGACTTAACAACTACGAGCAGTACTTC. Protein: CASSESSGRLNNYEQYF.

This clonotype came up many times. The V call is TRBV27, the J call TRBJ2-1, with 11 bases identical to TRBD2. Germline CDR1 is MNHEY and CDR2 is SMNVEV (reference sequence). V was pared by 5 bases and J by 4 bases, with 7 bases of the junction left unmatched. The CDR3 has 16 residues. For the CDR3, the DNA is TGTGCCAGCAGTCTGAGACTAGCGGGAACATACAATGAGCAGTTCTTC. Its protein product is CASSLRLAGTYNEQFF.

This clonotype was seen a handful of times. The J gene is TRBJ2-2, the V gene TRBV27, with D perhaps assigned TRBD1 or TRBD2 (5 bases each). CDR3 length: 16 amino acids. Germline V gives CDR1 MNHEY, CDR2 SMNVEV (reference sequence). V was cut by 5 bases and J by 0 bases, with 13 bases left in between. Here the CDR3 DNA reads TGTGCCAGCAGTCTCGGGACGGACCCGAACACCGGGGAGCTGTTTTTT. Encoded protein: CASSLGTDPNTGELFF.

This clonotype was counted only a few times. The chain carries TRBV19 and TRBJ2-2; D possibly corresponds to TRBD2 (5 bases). V lost 6 bases, J lost 2 bases, and 10 bases lay in between. CDR3 length: 14 residues. Germline CDR1 and CDR2: LNHDA and SQIVND (reference sequence). The DNA of the CDR3 is TGTGCCAGTAGCTCACTAGGAAACACCGGGGAGCTGTTTTTT. The encoded protein is CASSSLGNTGELFF.

The V gene is TRBV27, the J gene TRBJ2-7, with D maybe TRBD2 (6 bases). Trimming stripped 2 bases from V and 2 bases from J, with 13 bases between. CDR1 is MNHEY and CDR2 is SMNVEV in the germline V gene (reference sequence). This CDR3 spans 15 amino acids. In DNA, the CDR3 is TGTGCCAGCAGTTTACCCGGGCGGGGAACCTACGAGCAGTACTTC. It encodes CASSLPGRGTYEQYF.

This clonotype has a handful of counts. The chain links TRBV12-3 or TRBV12-4 to TRBJ2-7; 9 bases are shared with TRBD1. The CDR3 has 14 amino acids. The ends lost 6 bases at V and 2 bases at J; junction bases unmatched: 5. CDR3 in amino acids: CASRRQGEPYEQYF. CDR3 nucleotide sequence: TGTGCCAGCAGAAGACAGGGGGAACCCTACGAGCAGTACTTC.

This clonotype showed up many times. The chain carries TRBV11-2 and TRBJ2-5, with D uncertain. This CDR3 is built from 13 residues. Trimming stripped 4 bases from V and 4 bases from J, with 10 bases between. CDR1 is SGHAT, CDR2 FQNNGV, per germline. The CDR3 protein is CASSSFGIETQYF. The CDR3 nucleotides are TGTGCCAGCAGCTCATTCGGCATAGAGACCCAGTACTTC.

Comment on this clonotype: Possible read error: a much larger clone is one base away. The chain is built from TRBV11-2 and TRBJ2-1; D may correspond to TRBD1 or TRBD2 (5 bases each). V was trimmed by 10 bases and J by 8 bases, leaving 21 bases between them. This CDR3 has 14 residues. CDR1 and CDR2 (germline): SGHAT, FQNNGV. CDR3 DNA sequence: TGTGCCAACAGTTTTTTTACAGGAGGTGATGAGCAGTTCTTC. This gives the protein CANSFFTGGDEQFF. Combining the CDR3 with reference TRBV11-2 and TRBJ2-1 gives the whole variable domain EAGVAQSPRYKIIEKRQSVAFWCNPISGHATLYWYQQILGQGPKLLIQFQNNGVVDDSQLPKDRFSAERLKGVDSTLKIQPAKLEDSAVYLCANSFFTGGDEQFFGPGTRLTVL.

This clonotype has at least ten counts. V and J are TRBV20-1 and TRBJ2-3; D unclear. Trimming stripped 2 bases from V and 1 base from J, with 7 bases between. CDR3 length equals 13 residues. Germline CDR1 reads DFQATT; CDR2 reads SNEGSKA (reference sequence). The DNA for the CDR3 is TGCAGTGCTAGATTCCCGCGCACAGATACGCAGTATTTT. Translated: CSARFPRTDTQYF.

This clonotype occurred a few times. This chain uses TRBV6-1 with TRBJ2-7, with 13 bases fitting TRBD2. The CDR3 is 17 residues long. Germline CDR1 MNHNS, CDR2 SASEGT. With V trimmed by 4 bases and J by 1 base, 7 bases remained unmatched. CDR3 sequence (DNA): TGTGCCAGCAGTGTTCGGACTAGCGGGAGCCTTTCCTACGAGCAGTACTTC. Its protein product is CASSVRTSGSLSYEQYF.

This clonotype was found many times. The CDR3: CASASLAGEDGELFF. Written as DNA, the CDR3 is TGTGCCAGTGCCAGTCTAGCGGGAGAGGACGGGGAGCTGTTTTTT. This chain uses TRBV19 with TRBJ2-2; 10 bases match TRBD2. V shed 8 bases, J shed 7 bases, and the junction held 10 bases outside the gene matches. CDR3 length equals 15 residues. From germline, CDR1 is LNHDA and CDR2 SQIVND (reference sequence).

This clonotype was recorded at least ten times. V gene TRBV20-1 combines with J gene TRBJ1-1; D uncertain. Germline CDR1 and CDR2: DFQATT and SNEGSKA (reference sequence). Trimming cost V 0 bases and J 4 bases, with 21 bases left between them. The CDR3 contains 17 residues. The CDR3 here is CSARDRTGSLFATEAFF. The CDR3 coding sequence is TGCAGTGCTAGAGACCGGACGGGTTCTTTATTTGCCACTGAAGCTTTCTTT.

J is TRBJ2-1 and V is TRBV7-2; 7 nucleotides line up with TRBD2. The length of the CDR3 is 16 residues. Losses at the gene ends were 11 bases for V and 4 bases for J; bases not matched to a gene: 17. Germline V lookup: CDR1 SGHTA, CDR2 FQGNSA. The CDR3 DNA reads as TGTGCCCCATTGTCGTCGGGACTACAAAGTTACAATGAGCAGTTCTTC. This encodes CAPLSSGLQSYNEQFF.

This clonotype was seen a few times. At one end, the junction sequence differs from germline, possibly due to a read error. The CDR3 sequence: CSAHSGQGSFRVRTAAFF. DNA for the CDR3: TGCAGTGCCCACTCGGGACAGGGAAGTTTTCGGGTCCGCACTGCAGCTTTCTTT. This rearrangement joins TRBV20-1 to TRBJ1-1; the match to TRBD1 covers 9 bases. Germline CDR1 is DFQATT and CDR2 is SNEGSKA (reference sequence). The CDR3 runs to 18 residues.

This clonotype appeared many times. The chain uses TRBV29-1 and TRBJ2-3; D tentatively reads TRBD1 or TRBD2 (10 bases each). V gave up 6 bases and J gave up 6 bases, with 34 bases separating them. The CDR3 runs to 19 residues. Germline CDR1 SQVTM, CDR2 ANQGSEA. CDR3: CSVQTGQGMFSGGTDTQYF. In nucleotides, the CDR3 is TGCAGCGTGCAAACGGGACAGGGGATGTTTAGCGGGGGGACCGATACGCAGTATTTT.

This chain links TRBV28 with TRBJ2-7; 7 bases map to TRBD2. The V and J ends lost 2 bases and 3 bases, in that order; junction bases with no gene match: 4. CDR1 is MDHEN and CDR2 is SYDVKM in the germline V gene. This CDR3 region has 14 residues. The DNA for the CDR3 is TGTGCCAGCAGTTTACGACTAGCCGTCTACGAGCAGTACTTC. Its translation: CASSLRLAVYEQYF.

This clonotype was recorded many times. V usage is TRBV29-1 and J usage is TRBJ2-1; D may correspond to TRBD1 or TRBD2 (5 bases each). Deletions cut 1 base from V and 5 bases from J, with 15 bases between. The CDR3 totals 15 residues. Germline V gene lookup returns CDR1 SQVTM and CDR2 ANQGSEA. Written as DNA, the CDR3 is TGCAGCGTTGAAGCGGGGCGGGTCCGCGACAATGAGCAGTTCTTC. It specifies CSVEAGRVRDNEQFF.

The table lists this clonotype with many counts. The rearrangement joins TRBV12-3 or TRBV12-4 to TRBJ2-1, with TRBD2 as a possible D gene (5 bases). Deletions cut 4 bases from V and 9 bases from J, with 13 bases between. This CDR3 is built from 13 residues. In DNA, the CDR3 is TGTGCCAGCAGTTCCCAGAGGGTGGGTGAGCAGTTCTTC. Protein sequence: CASSSQRVGEQFF.

For this clonotype: A read error may be the cause here, since a much bigger clone is one base away. V gene TRBV27 combines with J gene TRBJ2-6; TRBD2 aligns across 7 bases. Germline CDR1 is MNHEY and CDR2 is SMNVEV (reference sequence). The CDR3 spans 14 residues. The CDR3 region is CASGDYSGTNVLTF. The CDR3 region has the DNA TGTGCCAGCGGGGACTACTCTGGGACCAACGTCCTGACTTTC.

In its sample, this clonotype was seen many times. This chain joins TRBV27 and TRBJ2-7; 8 bases are a match to TRBD1. Germline V CDR1 and CDR2: MNHEY, SMNVEV (reference sequence). V gave up 4 bases and J gave up 3 bases; unmatched junction bases: 14. This CDR3 is built from 17 residues. The CDR3 region is CASSYSSKPGQVYEQYF. The CDR3 nucleotides read TGTGCCAGCAGTTACTCGTCAAAACCGGGACAGGTCTACGAGCAGTACTTC.

In its sample, this clonotype was seen a few times. The rearrangement joins TRBV12-3 or TRBV12-4 to TRBJ2-7, with D maybe TRBD2 (6 bases). The V end was cut by 7 bases, the J end by 2 bases, with 21 bases between. The CDR3 loop spans 16 amino acids. CDR3: CASTHTITGVPYEQYF. The CDR3 DNA is TGTGCCAGCACACACACGATAACGGGAGTCCCCTACGAGCAGTACTTC.

V gene TRBV5-8 combines with J gene TRBJ2-1; 10 bases agree with TRBD1. The CDR3 has 15 residues. Per the germline V gene, CDR1 is SGHTS and CDR2 is YDEGEE. J was trimmed by 3 bases and V by 2 bases; bases with no gene match: 2. The CDR3 coding sequence is TGTGCCAGCAGCTTCGGACAGGGGGTCTACAATGAGCAGTTCTTC. It yields the protein CASSFGQGVYNEQFF.

This clonotype was observed at least ten times. This chain links TRBV2 with TRBJ1-5; D might be TRBD1 (5 bases). Germline V gene lookup returns CDR1 SNHLY and CDR2 FYNNEI. Trimming took off 7 bases at V and 5 bases at J, with 12 bases between the two ends. This CDR3 has 13 amino acids. This CDR3 is CASTLTDYQPQHF. In nucleotides, the CDR3 is TGTGCCAGCACGTTGACAGATTATCAGCCCCAGCATTTT.

In this sample, this clonotype turned up many times. The V and J genes are TRBV12-5 and TRBJ2-3; no reliable D call. Germline CDR1 is LGHNT and CDR2 is FRNRAP. V was trimmed by 1 base and J by 8 bases, leaving 10 bases between them. The CDR3 has 13 residues. The CDR3 sequence is CASGLGTMGTQYF. The CDR3 DNA sequence: TGTGCTAGTGGTTTGGGTACAATGGGTACGCAGTATTTT.

The table lists this clonotype with a few counts. V and J are TRBV2 and TRBJ2-7; 12 nucleotides match TRBD1. Germline V gene lookup returns CDR1 SNHLY and CDR2 FYNNEI. This CDR3 has 15 residues. The V and J ends lost 6 bases and 3 bases, in that order; junction bases with no gene match: 6. CDR3 bases: TGTGCCAGCAGGAAGGGACAGGGGGCGTTCTACGAGCAGTACTTC. Translating it yields CASRKGQGAFYEQYF.

This clonotype was observed many times. The rearrangement joins TRBV5-6 to TRBJ2-3; D not resolved. Trimming removed 1 base from V and 5 bases from J, with 5 bases in between. The CDR3 is 12 residues long. Germline values: CDR1 SGHDT, CDR2 YYEEEE. In DNA form, the CDR3 reads TGTGCCAGCAGCTTGCGACTAGATACGCAGTATTTT. It codes for CASSLRLDTQYF.

The J gene is TRBJ2-5, the V gene TRBV4-1; no firm D call. V lost 0 bases to trimming and J lost 7 bases, with 9 bases between them. Germline loops: CDR1 MGHRA, CDR2 YSYEKL. The CDR3 is made up of 13 amino acids. The CDR3 loop is CASSQDPSGTQYF. The CDR3 DNA follows: TGCGCCAGCAGCCAAGATCCCTCCGGGACCCAGTACTTC.

This clonotype has at least ten counts. The CDR3 DNA reads as TGTGCCAGCAGTGAAAGTGAGGACAGCACCTACGAGCAGTACTTC. Protein product: CASSESEDSTYEQYF. V and J are TRBV2 and TRBJ2-7; D is perhaps TRBD1 (6 bases). Trimming shortened V by 2 bases and J by 2 bases, and 13 bases separated the two germline ends. This CDR3 region has 15 residues. Germline V CDR1 and CDR2: SNHLY, FYNNEI.

The rearrangement joins TRBV6-1 to TRBJ2-5, with no clear D. CDR1 MNHNS and CDR2 SASEGT come from the germline V gene. Trimming left V 2 bases short and J 5 bases short, with 12 bases between. This CDR3 is built from 14 residues. CDR3 region: CASSETLRWETQYF. The CDR3 nucleotides are TGTGCCAGCAGTGAAACTCTAAGGTGGGAGACCCAGTACTTC.

This clonotype was seen a few times. A junction end diverges from the germline sequence, so it may reflect a read error. The chain carries TRBV27 and TRBJ2-7, with no clear D. Germline lookup yields CDR1 MNHEY and CDR2 SMNVEV (reference sequence). CDR3 size: 16 residues. CDR3 coding DNA: TGTGCTAGCAGTTTATCCGGTAGCCTGACCAACTACGAGCAGTACTTC. It yields the protein CASSLSGSLTNYEQYF.

In this sample, this clonotype turned up many times. The chain uses TRBV30 and TRBJ2-7, with D possibly TRBD2 on 5 matching bases. Trimming left V 2 bases short and J 2 bases short, with 10 bases between. The CDR3 length is 13 residues. Germline V gives CDR1 GTSNPN, CDR2 SVGIG (reference sequence). Written as DNA, the CDR3 is TGTGCCTGGAGTCCCGGGGATACCTACGAGCAGTACTTC. This gives the protein CAWSPGDTYEQYF.

To note about this clonotype: This may come from a read error, since a much larger clone is one base off. The gene calls are TRBV9 and TRBJ2-1; D not resolved. From germline, CDR1 is SGDLS and CDR2 YYNGEE. The CDR3 is 12 residues long. CDR3 in DNA: TGTGCCAGCAGCGTAGACAACAATGAGCAGCTCTTC. This gives the protein CASSVDNNEQLF.